This T cell receptor beta chain was documented in a study of blood T cell repertoires in COVID-19. Turning to the study itself: COVID-19 samples, acute and convalescent, were from the United States, Italy and Spain. T cells, B-cell-depleted T cells, or PBMCs provided the cDNA or gDNA that served as material.

The V gene's germline CDR1 is LGHDT and CDR2 YNNKEL (reference sequence). The ends lost 0 bases at V and 4 bases at J; junction bases unmatched: 12. The CDR3 spans 17 residues. In the original analysis: Researchers report that nucleated cell counts were estimated from reference gene primer amplification. Sequenced by immunoSEQ multiplex PCR; TCRdb stores in-frame clones only, minus some. V, J and clone size were drawn from that table, and D and trimming were deduced from the DNA. The repertoire holds tens of thousands of clones, with 80% to 85% as singletons. This sequence joins TRBV3-1 (or the pseudogene TRBV3-2) and TRBJ2-7; 7 bases agree with TRBD2. Sequenced: peripheral blood. This sequence was found in a woman aged 80 or older with active or convalescent COVID-19. The chain's CDR3 is CASSQETWEGPHYEQYF. The CDR3 DNA is TGTGCCAGCAGCCAAGAAACGTGGGAGGGCCCTCATTACGAGCAGTACTTC.